These 19 T cell receptor beta chains originate from one sample sequenced in a study of blood T cell repertoires in COVID-19. Sequencing used immunoSEQ multiplex PCR; TCRdb keeps in-frame clones, though not all of them. The data show around 300,000 clones, with approximately 83% seen just once and approximately 2% held by the top ten. The sample taken for sequencing was peripheral blood. Receptors were obtained from a woman between 25 and 40 years old who had recovered from COVID-19.

Comment on this clone: Other nucleotide sequences in the sample specify the same CDR3. The chain recombines TRBV7-2 with TRBJ2-5; 8 positions agree with TRBD2. V shed 1 base, J shed 6 bases, and the junction held 7 bases outside the gene matches. CDR3 size: 15 residues. Germline V gene data show CDR1 as SGHTA and CDR2 as FQGNSA. The CDR3 DNA sequence: TGTGCCAGCAGCTTAGATGGCGGGGGGACGAAGACCCAGTACTTC. It yields the protein CASSLDGGGTKTQYF.

This clone was counted between two and nine times. The rearrangement uses TRBV7-9 and TRBJ2-7; D not certain. CDR1 is SEHNR and CDR2 is FQNEAQ in the germline V gene (reference sequence). Trimming cost V 3 bases and J 6 bases, with 15 bases left between them. The CDR3 totals 14 residues. The CDR3 DNA sequence: TGTGCCAGCAGCTTCGGTCGCGGCAATGCCGAGCAGTACTTC. Encoded protein: CASSFGRGNAEQYF.

J is TRBJ2-5 and V is TRBV30, with D hard to call. Germline V lookup: CDR1 GTSNPN, CDR2 SVGIG (reference sequence). V was cut by 0 bases and J by 4 bases, with 12 bases left in between. The CDR3 extends over 14 amino acids. The CDR3 loop is CAWSVLKIRETQYF. The CDR3 DNA reads TGTGCCTGGAGTGTACTAAAGATTCGAGAGACCCAGTACTTC.

J is TRBJ2-1 and V is TRBV7-9; D perhaps matches TRBD1 (5 bases). The CDR3 has 13 residues. Germline V gene sequence: CDR1 SEHNR, CDR2 FQNEAQ (reference sequence). The V end was cut by 3 bases, the J end by 5 bases, with 8 bases between. The CDR3: CASSFQGNNEQFF. CDR3 DNA: TGTGCCAGCAGCTTCCAGGGAAACAATGAGCAGTTCTTC.

The CDR3 nucleotides are TGTGCCAGCAGCCAGGCCCCGAGTTCCGGACAGGAGGCCAAAAACATTCAGTACTTC. Translation: CASSQAPSSGQEAKNIQYF. The chain recombines TRBV3-1 (or the pseudogene TRBV3-2) with TRBJ2-4; 7 bases line up with TRBD1. V lost 3 bases to trimming and J lost 1 base; unmatched junction nucleotides: 15. Germline V CDR1 and CDR2: LGHDT, YNNKEL (reference sequence). CDR3 length: 19 residues.

This clone has only one observation. J is TRBJ1-1 and V is TRBV4-1; weak D call: TRBD1 (5 bases). Germline V gene data show CDR1 as MGHRA and CDR2 as YSYEKL. Trimming cost V 1 base and J 4 bases, with 19 bases left between them. The CDR3 has 17 residues. The CDR3 sequence: CASSQVPTVGGRTEAFF. CDR3 sequence (DNA): TGCGCCAGCAGCCAAGTTCCGACTGTGGGGGGTCGCACTGAAGCTTTCTTT.

The J gene is TRBJ1-2, the V gene TRBV12-2; TRBD1 is the table's D call, not checked against the DNA. TRBV12-2 is marked as a pseudogene. The length of the CDR3 is 17 residues. CDR3 sequence reads: CASRLVRGGQAEVGYTF. Written as DNA, the CDR3 is TGTGCAAGTCGCTTAGTCAGGGGGGGACAGGCGGAGGTGGGCTACACCTTC.

The gene calls are TRBV6-1 and TRBJ1-1; TRBD1 matches at 8 bases. CDR1 and CDR2 (germline): MNHNS, SASEGT. J gave up 5 bases and V 3 bases, and 14 bases lay outside the gene matches. The CDR3 covers 17 residues. The CDR3 DNA sequence: TGTGCCAGCAGTGAGTGGCAGGGGGCGCAAGATGGGACTGAAGCTTTCTTT. Encoded protein: CASSEWQGAQDGTEAFF.

This clone was seen just once. This chain joins TRBV27 and TRBJ2-7, with D perhaps TRBD2 (7 bases). Germline values: CDR1 MNHEY, CDR2 SMNVEV (reference sequence). The CDR3 consists of 13 residues. Trimming removed 8 bases at V and 4 bases at J, with 15 bases between. The CDR3 protein is CASWEGGAYEQYF. The CDR3 DNA follows: TGTGCCAGCTGGGAAGGGGGGGCGTACGAGCAGTACTTC.

The genes are TRBV3-1 (or the pseudogene TRBV3-2) and TRBJ2-7; 13 nucleotides line up with TRBD2. Germline V gene sequence: CDR1 LGHDT, CDR2 YNNKEL (reference sequence). V lost 5 bases to trimming and J lost 6 bases; unmatched junction nucleotides: 19. There are 19 residues in the CDR3. The CDR3 sequence: CASSYALRTSGRSVCEQYF. As DNA, the CDR3 is TGTGCCAGCAGCTATGCACTTCGGACTAGCGGGAGAAGTGTATGCGAGCAGTACTTC.

In this sample, this clone turned up a few times. The CDR3 here is CASSLGDRDNQPQHF. In DNA, the CDR3 is TGTGCCAGCAGCTTAGGGGACAGGGACAATCAGCCCCAGCATTTT. The V call is TRBV7-2, the J call TRBJ1-5, with 9 bases aligning to TRBD1. In germline, CDR1 is SGHTA, CDR2 FQGNSA. V shed 1 base, J shed 3 bases, and the junction held 1 base outside the gene matches. The CDR3 runs 15 residues.

V gene TRBV5-1 combines with J gene TRBJ2-7, with a possible D match to TRBD2 (6 bases). V lost 2 bases and J lost 5, with 8 bases in between. Germline V gives CDR1 SGHRS, CDR2 YFSETQ. CDR3 length: 12 amino acids. This chain's CDR3 is CASSLGGDEQYF. The CDR3 DNA is TGCGCCAGCAGCTTAGGAGGGGACGAGCAGTACTTC. Full variable domain (rest looked up from reference TRBV5-1 and TRBJ2-7): KAGVTQTPRYLIKTRGQQVTLSCSPISGHRSVSWYQQTPGQGLQFLFEYFSETQRNKGNFPGRFSGRQFSNSRSEMNVSTLELGDSALYLCASSLGGDEQYFGPGTRLTVT.

This chain uses TRBV6-5 with TRBJ2-7, with D tentatively TRBD1 (7 bases). Trimming stripped 10 bases from V and 7 bases from J, with 17 bases between. The germline V gene has CDR1 MNHEY and CDR2 SVGAGI. This CDR3 is built from 12 residues. The CDR3 region has the DNA TGTGCCACCCTGCAGGGGGGAAGGGAGCAGTACTTC. Protein: CATLQGGREQYF.

The chain combines TRBV6-5 with TRBJ2-2; D perhaps matches TRBD1 (6 bases). The CDR3 loop spans 13 amino acids. V lost 7 bases, J lost 1 base, and 7 bases lay in between. CDR1 is MNHEY and CDR2 is SVGAGI in the germline V gene. The CDR3 region has the DNA TGTGCCAGCATGGACAGGAACACCGGGGAGCTGTTTTTT. Its translation is CASMDRNTGELFF.

This clone came up a few times. The chain joins TRBV7-9 to TRBJ1-4; D not certain. The CDR3 has 16 amino acids. Germline values: CDR1 SEHNR, CDR2 FQNEAQ (reference sequence). Trimming left V 0 bases short and J 0 bases short, with 8 bases between. The CDR3 protein is CASSLAHQATNEKLFF. The CDR3 nucleotides are TGTGCCAGCAGCTTAGCGCACCAGGCAACTAATGAAAAACTGTTTTTT.

The V call is TRBV2, the J call TRBJ2-2, with D possibly TRBD1 on 6 matching bases. V was cut by 8 bases and J by 2 bases, with 21 bases left in between. Germline-derived CDR1 and CDR2 are SNHLY and FYNNEI. This CDR3 has 17 amino acids. CDR3 DNA: TGTGCCAGCGAGATTCAGGGGATGTCCCTAAACACCGGGGAGCTGTTTTTT. It encodes CASEIQGMSLNTGELFF.

This chain joins TRBV7-2 and TRBJ2-5; 7 bases match TRBD1. After removal of 3 bases from V and 1 base from J, the junction contained 8 bases not matched to a gene. CDR3 size: 16 residues. Germline CDR1 and CDR2: SGHTA and FQGNSA. CDR3 coding DNA: TGTGCCAGCAGCTTGGGCGACAGGGTCCCCCAAGAGACCCAGTACTTC. It specifies CASSLGDRVPQETQYF.

V usage is TRBV3-1 (or the pseudogene TRBV3-2) and J usage is TRBJ2-2, with unresolved D. Germline CDR1 LGHDT, CDR2 YNNKEL (reference sequence). Trimming pared 2 bases from V and 2 bases from J, leaving 6 bases between. The CDR3 loop spans 14 amino acids. The CDR3 DNA sequence: TGTGCCAGCAGCCAACTCAGAAACACCGGGGAGCTGTTTTTT. Protein sequence: CASSQLRNTGELFF.

The gene calls are TRBV6-5 and TRBJ1-3; D call uncertain. Germline lookup yields CDR1 MNHEY and CDR2 SVGAGI. V lost 6 bases and J 0 bases, leaving 12 bases between the germline ends. The CDR3 totals 15 residues. CDR3 coding DNA: TGTGCCAGCAGACTTTCGTGGGCCTCTGGAAACACCATATATTTT. This sequence encodes CASRLSWASGNTIYF.